A selection of T cell receptor beta chains follows, all from one sample in a study of cytomegalovirus exposure and HLA in healthy donors. The protocol was immunoSEQ multiplex PCR, while the TCRdb copy is restricted to in-frame clones and leaves out a portion. The profile shows 150,000 to 200,000 clones, 55% to 80% of them singletons. Sequenced material: PBMCs. The receptors derive from a woman aged 18-35 years in good health and CMV-seropositive. The CDR3 runs from the conserved cysteine through the conserved F or W. D genes are given only for firm matches. Size is omitted from some rows. Given values are once, few, many or a class for expanded clones.

V: TRBV2; size: .; D: .; J: TRBJ2-5; DNA: TGTGCCAGCGGGGAGGGTGGGGGGCCCACGGAGACCCAGTACTTC; CDR3: CASGEGGGPTETQYF
V: TRBV7-9; size: .; D: .; J: TRBJ2-7; DNA: TGTGCCAGCAGCCCCCAAGGACTTTCCTACGAGCAGTACTTC; CDR3: CASSPQGLSYEQYF
V: TRBV4-2; size: .; D: TRBD2; J: TRBJ2-1; DNA: TGTGCCAGCAGCAAGAGCGGGGGGGTATTCAACAATGAGCAGTTCTTC; CDR3: CASSKSGGVFNNEQFF
V: TRBV6-6; size: few; D: .; J: TRBJ2-2; DNA: TGTGCCAGCAGTCAACAAACCGGGGAGCTGTTTTTT; CDR3: CASSQQTGELFF
V: TRBV30; size: .; D: .; J: TRBJ1-1; DNA: TGTGCCTGGAACGGGGGGCTAGGGACTGAAGCTTTCTTT; CDR3: CAWNGGLGTEAFF
V: TRBV7-9; size: few; D: .; J: TRBJ1-1; DNA: TGTTCCAGCAGCTCCCACTACACTGAAGCTTTCTTT; CDR3: CSSSSHYTEAFF
V: TRBV9; size: .; D: .; J: TRBJ1-1; DNA: TGTGCCAGCAGCGTAGGGGCTGGCACTGAAGCTTTCTTT; CDR3: CASSVGAGTEAFF
V: TRBV5-1; size: .; D: TRBD2; J: TRBJ2-3; DNA: TGCGCCAGCAGCCTGACTAGCGGGGGGTACACAGATACGCAGTATTTT; CDR3: CASSLTSGGYTDTQYF
V: TRBV10-3; size: .; D: TRBD2; J: TRBJ2-5; DNA: TGTGCCATCAGGGCGACTAGCGGGAGGGCCGCGGAGACCCAGTACTTC; CDR3: CAIRATSGRAAETQYF
V: TRBV11-1; size: .; D: .; J: TRBJ2-1; DNA: TGTGCCAGCAGCTTAGGTCCGAGCTCCTACAATGAGCAGTTCTTC; CDR3: CASSLGPSSYNEQFF
V: TRBV18; size: .; D: .; J: TRBJ2-1; DNA: TGTGCCAGCTCACCAAATAGCGACAATGAGCAGTTCTTC; CDR3: CASSPNSDNEQFF
V: TRBV6-6; size: many; D: .; J: TRBJ2-1; DNA: TGTGCCAGCACGCCTAGCTCCTACAATGAGCAGTTCTTC; CDR3: CASTPSSYNEQFF
V: TRBV28; size: once; D: .; J: TRBJ1-5; DNA: TGTGCCAGCAGCACTGACGGGGAGGAACAGCCCCAGCATTTT; CDR3: CASSTDGEEQPQHF
V: TRBV6-5; size: .; D: TRBD1; J: TRBJ2-7; DNA: TGTGCCAGCAGTTTCGGTGAGGGGACAGGGCCCTACGAGCAGTACTTC; CDR3: CASSFGEGTGPYEQYF
V: TRBV5-8; size: .; D: TRBD1; J: TRBJ2-5; DNA: TGTGCCAGCAGCTCGGGACAGGGAGGGGGACTTCTACTAGAGACCCAGTACTTC; CDR3: CASSSGQGGGLLLETQYF
V: TRBV7-9; size: .; D: TRBD2; J: TRBJ2-2; DNA: TGTGCCAGCAGCTTTAGTGCTATTAGACTAGCGGGAGAGACCGGGGAGCTGTTTTTT; CDR3: CASSFSAIRLAGETGELFF
V: TRBV6-5; size: .; D: .; J: TRBJ1-3; DNA: TGTGCCAGCAGTTACTCGAGAATATCTGGAAACACCATATATTTT; CDR3: CASSYSRISGNTIYF
V: TRBV6-5; size: .; D: .; J: TRBJ1-6; DNA: TGTGCCAGCAGCGGCCGGGGGGATTCACCCCTCCACTTT; CDR3: CASSGRGDSPLHF
V: TRBV5-8; size: once; D: .; J: TRBJ2-1; DNA: TGTGCCAGCCTTTGGTTCTTTGGAGGGTACAATGAGCAGTTCTTC; CDR3: CASLWFFGGYNEQFF
V: TRBV18; size: .; D: .; J: TRBJ1-1; DNA: TGTGCCAGCTCACCCGAAATACAGGGACATGAAGCTTTCTTT; CDR3: CASSPEIQGHEAFF
V: TRBV27; size: few; D: TRBD2; J: TRBJ2-1; DNA: TGTGCCAGCCAAAAACTCACGGGGACTAGCGGGAGGTTAGTGCTATACAATGAGCAGTTCTTC; CDR3: CASQKLTGTSGRLVLYNEQFF
V: TRBV6-5; size: .; D: TRBD2; J: TRBJ2-7; DNA: TGTGCCAGCAGTTCCGGACTAGCGGGAAACGAGCAGTACTTC; CDR3: CASSSGLAGNEQYF
V: TRBV5-6; size: .; D: .; J: TRBJ1-1; DNA: TGTGCCAGCAGCCCGGGGACACGCGAAGCTTTCTTT; CDR3: CASSPGTREAFF
V: TRBV7-2; size: .; D: .; J: TRBJ2-3; DNA: TGTGCCAGCAGCTTGACAAATTTGGCAGATACGCAGTATTTT; CDR3: CASSLTNLADTQYF
V: TRBV19; size: .; D: .; J: TRBJ1-4; DNA: TGTGCCAGTAGTATTCGCAGGGGAAGGGCAACTAATGAAAAACTGTTTTTT; CDR3: CASSIRRGRATNEKLFF
V: TRBV9; size: .; D: .; J: TRBJ2-1; DNA: TGTGCCAGCAGTCCCCACTCTGATGAGCAGTTCTTC; CDR3: CASSPHSDEQFF
V: TRBV19; size: .; D: .; J: TRBJ1-2; DNA: TGTGCCAGTATTGGGGGGGACGGCTACACCTTC; CDR3: CASIGGDGYTF
V: TRBV28; size: .; D: .; J: TRBJ2-7; DNA: TGTGCCAGCAGATTACCGCGCAGGGGTTCCGCGAGGATTTCCCAATACGAGCAGTACTTC; CDR3: CASRLPRRGSARISQYEQYF
V: TRBV14; size: .; D: TRBD1; J: TRBJ1-1; DNA: TGTGCCAGCAGCCCCCCCGGGACAGGGTACACTGAAGCTTTCTTT; CDR3: CASSPPGTGYTEAFF
V: TRBV4-1; size: .; D: .; J: TRBJ1-2; DNA: TGCGCCAGCAGCCCCGCGGACAGAAACTATGGCTACACCTTC; CDR3: CASSPADRNYGYTF
V: TRBV5-1; size: once; D: TRBD1; J: TRBJ2-7; DNA: TGCGCCAGCAGCTCCGGACAGGAGGCCATCGAGCAGTACTTC; CDR3: CASSSGQEAIEQYF
V: TRBV28; size: .; D: .; J: TRBJ2-7; DNA: TGTGCCAGCAGTTTATCCCCCGCCAGCGACTCCTACGAGCAGTACTTC; CDR3: CASSLSPASDSYEQYF
V: TRBV10-3; size: few; D: .; J: TRBJ2-1; DNA: TGTGCCATCGGGGGGTACCCGGACAATGAGCAGTTCTTC; CDR3: CAIGGYPDNEQFF
V: TRBV19; size: .; D: .; J: TRBJ1-6; DNA: TGTGCCAGTGGCGACAGGCGCATCTCACCCCTCCACTTT; CDR3: CASGDRRISPLHF
V: TRBV27; size: .; D: .; J: TRBJ1-1; DNA: TGTGCCAGCAGACCCTATATGAACACTGAAGCTTTCTTT; CDR3: CASRPYMNTEAFF
V: TRBV30; size: once; D: .; J: TRBJ1-1; DNA: TGTGCCTGGAGCCTTGATAGGAACACTGAAGCTTTCTTT; CDR3: CAWSLDRNTEAFF
V: TRBV6-6; size: .; D: .; J: TRBJ2-5; DNA: TGTGCCAGCAGCCGTGTAGCGGCCCAAGAGACCCAGTACTTC; CDR3: CASSRVAAQETQYF
V: TRBV6-6; size: .; D: TRBD1; J: TRBJ2-2; DNA: TGTGCCAGCAGTTCCGGGACAGGGGCCGGGGAGCTGTTTTTT; CDR3: CASSSGTGAGELFF
V: TRBV19; size: .; D: .; J: TRBJ1-1; DNA: TGTGCCAGTAGTATAGTGGGCAGGGGTGACGGCACTGAAGCTTTCTTT; CDR3: CASSIVGRGDGTEAFF
V: TRBV11-3; size: .; D: TRBD1; J: TRBJ1-1; DNA: TGTGCCAGCAGCTTGCAAGGGGGCAGGGAAGCTTTCTTT; CDR3: CASSLQGGREAFF
V: TRBV5-1; size: .; D: .; J: TRBJ2-2; DNA: TGCGCCAGCAGCTTGTTAGCGGCGAACACTGGGACCGGGGAGCTGTTTTTT; CDR3: CASSLLAANTGTGELFF
V: TRBV6-5; size: .; D: .; J: TRBJ1-1; DNA: TGTGCCAGCAGTTCTCCTGAGGGGAGGGCTTTCTTT; CDR3: CASSSPEGRAFF
V: TRBV30; size: .; D: .; J: TRBJ1-3; DNA: TGTGCCTGGAGGGAAACAGGGTTTTTTTCGAACACCATATATTTT; CDR3: CAWRETGFFSNTIYF
V: TRBV7-2; size: .; D: .; J: TRBJ2-2; DNA: TGTGCCAGCCGGGGAATCTATAACACCGGGGAGCTGTTTTTT; CDR3: CASRGIYNTGELFF
V: TRBV10-1; size: .; D: TRBD2; J: TRBJ2-7; DNA: TGCGCCAGCAGGATGACTAGCGAGCACTACGAGCAGTACTTC; CDR3: CASRMTSEHYEQYF
V: TRBV9; size: few; D: TRBD1; J: TRBJ1-3; DNA: TGTGCCAGCAGCGCGGACAGGGGAAGCTCTGGAAACACCATATATTTT; CDR3: CASSADRGSSGNTIYF